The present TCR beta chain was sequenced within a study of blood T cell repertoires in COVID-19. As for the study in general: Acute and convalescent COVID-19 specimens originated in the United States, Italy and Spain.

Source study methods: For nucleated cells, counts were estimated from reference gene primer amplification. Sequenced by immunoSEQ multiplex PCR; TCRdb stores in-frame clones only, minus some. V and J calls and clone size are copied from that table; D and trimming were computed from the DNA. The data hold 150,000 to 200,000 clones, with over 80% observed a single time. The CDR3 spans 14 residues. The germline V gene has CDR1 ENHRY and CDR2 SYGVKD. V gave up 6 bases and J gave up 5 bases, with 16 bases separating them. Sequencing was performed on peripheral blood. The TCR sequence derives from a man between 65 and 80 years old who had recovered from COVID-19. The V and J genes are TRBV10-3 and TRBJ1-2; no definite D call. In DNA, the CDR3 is TGTGCCATCAGAGAGACGACCGGGATTTATGGCTACACCTTC. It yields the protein CAIRETTGIYGYTF.